These 25 T cell receptor beta chains came from one sample sequenced in a study of blood T cell repertoires in COVID-19. TCRdb keeps only in-frame clones here, not all; method: immunoSEQ multiplex PCR. The sample lists approximately 350,000 clones; 89% were seen once. The sequenced sample consisted of peripheral blood. The receptors were sampled from a man aged 40-49 years with acute or convalescent COVID-19.

This chain joins TRBV6-1 and TRBJ1-1, with TRBD1 identical over 7 bases. Per the germline V gene, CDR1 is MNHNS and CDR2 is SASEGT. V shed 1 base, J shed 2 bases, and the junction held 16 bases outside the gene matches. This CDR3 is built from 19 residues. CDR3 residues: CASSEDQGVGQGDNTEAFF. The CDR3 DNA reads TGTGCCAGCAGTGAAGACCAAGGAGTTGGGCAGGGGGATAACACTGAAGCTTTCTTT.

This clone was counted only a few times. The V gene is TRBV19, the J gene TRBJ2-2, with D perhaps matching TRBD1 (6 bases). The CDR3 is 16 residues long. Trimming cost V 3 bases and J 1 base, with 12 bases left between them. The germline V gene has CDR1 LNHDA and CDR2 SQIVND (reference sequence). CDR3 sequence reads: CASSIRQVQNTGELFF. DNA of the CDR3: TGTGCCAGTAGTATTCGACAGGTGCAGAACACCGGGGAGCTGTTTTTT.

The genes are TRBV19 and TRBJ1-5, with 9 bases aligning to TRBD1. V was clipped by 7 bases and J by 1 base; unmatched bases: 5. This CDR3 has 15 residues. CDR1 LNHDA and CDR2 SQIVND come from the germline V gene (reference sequence). This CDR3 is CASTPGQGSNQPQHF. The CDR3 nucleotides are TGTGCCAGTACTCCGGGACAGGGAAGCAATCAGCCCCAGCATTTT. The full variable domain, completed using reference TRBV19 and TRBJ1-5, is DGGITQSPKYLFRKEGQNVTLSCEQNLNHDAMYWYRQDPGQGLRLIYYSQIVNDFQKGDIAEGYSVSREKKESFPLTVTSAQKNPTAFYLCASTPGQGSNQPQHFGDGTRLSIL.

The J gene is TRBJ2-5, the V gene TRBV7-9; D call uncertain. CDR1 SEHNR and CDR2 FQNEAQ come from the germline V gene (reference sequence). V dropped 2 bases and J dropped 3 bases, with 4 bases sitting between them. CDR3 length: 12 residues. The CDR3 sequence is CASSLIEETQYF. The CDR3 region has the DNA TGTGCCAGCAGCTTAATAGAAGAGACCCAGTACTTC.

V gene TRBV30 combines with J gene TRBJ1-1; maybe TRBD1 (6 bases). Trimming removed 2 bases at V and 5 bases at J, with 12 bases between. In germline, CDR1 is GTSNPN, CDR2 SVGIG (reference sequence). This CDR3 is built from 13 residues. Written as DNA, the CDR3 is TGTGCCTGGAGTCGCAGGGGAACGACTGAAGCTTTCTTT. It codes for CAWSRRGTTEAFF.

In DNA form, the CDR3 reads TGTGCCAGCAGCTTGGGCCGGGGGGTTCTGGGTGAAGCTTTCTTT. Translating gives CASSLGRGVLGEAFF. The chain links TRBV5-4 to TRBJ1-1, with D possibly being TRBD1 (5 bases). This CDR3 is 15 amino acids long. Germline loops: CDR1 SGHNT, CDR2 YYREEE (reference sequence). The V end was cut by 0 bases, the J end by 7 bases, with 16 bases between.

The chain couples TRBV4-2 to TRBJ1-1; tentatively, D is TRBD1 (6 bases). The germline V gene encodes CDR1 LGHNA and CDR2 YNFKEQ. The CDR3 totals 17 residues. The V end lost 3 bases, the J end lost 2 bases, and 19 bases lay between the germline ends. CDR3 in amino acids: CASSQPPGALINTEAFF. The CDR3 DNA follows: TGTGCCAGCAGCCAGCCACCAGGGGCGTTGATCAACACTGAAGCTTTCTTT.

Regarding this clone: The junction departs from germline at one end; a sequencing error may be responsible. The chain combines TRBV7-7 with TRBJ2-3, with 15 bases aligning to TRBD2. The CDR3 spans 17 residues. The V gene's germline CDR1 is SSHAT and CDR2 FNYEAQ (reference sequence). CDR3 DNA: TGTGCTAGCAGCCCAGGGACTAGCGGGGGGCGCACAGATACGCAGTATTTT. Protein sequence: CASSPGTSGGRTDTQYF.

This chain links TRBV10-3 with TRBJ2-1; TRBD1 aligns across 10 bases. CDR1 and CDR2 from the germline V gene are ENHRY and SYGVKD. The CDR3 extends over 17 amino acids. V was pared by 6 bases and J by 2 bases, with 10 bases of the junction left unmatched. The CDR3 spells CAIRDPTGGNTYNEQFF. In DNA, the CDR3 is TGTGCCATCAGGGACCCGACAGGGGGCAATACCTACAATGAGCAGTTCTTC.

V and J are TRBV5-1 and TRBJ2-7; TRBD2 might be the D (6 bases). Germline CDR1 is SGHRS and CDR2 is YFSETQ. The CDR3 has 13 residues. V was pared by 4 bases and J by 7 bases, with 15 bases between. CDR3 nucleotide sequence: TGCGCCAGCAGCCCCGGGCGGGCGGGGGAGCAGTACTTC. It translates to CASSPGRAGEQYF.

The chain combines TRBV4-1 with TRBJ1-5; D is unclear. The V gene's germline CDR1 is MGHRA and CDR2 YSYEKL. The CDR3 runs 17 residues. Between the trimmed V and J ends, which lost 1 base and 0 bases, there was a span of 13 bases. CDR3 nucleotides: TGCGCCAGCAGCCAAGGAAGGTTACGGGATAGCAATCAGCCCCAGCATTTT. Translated, it gives CASSQGRLRDSNQPQHF.

The V gene is TRBV4-1, the J gene TRBJ2-2; 9 bases map to TRBD2. The germline gives CDR1 MGHRA, CDR2 YSYEKL. CDR3 size: 16 residues. Trimming at V came to 1 base and at J to 6 bases, leaving 6 bases not matched to a gene. Here the CDR3 reads CASSQGRTSDPGELFF. The CDR3 DNA sequence: TGCGCCAGCAGCCAAGGCAGGACTAGCGACCCCGGGGAGCTGTTTTTT.

This clone was seen just once. This sequence joins TRBV20-1 and TRBJ1-2, with unresolved D. The CDR3 consists of 8 residues. Germline V gives CDR1 DFQATT, CDR2 SNEGSKA (reference sequence). The DNA of the CDR3 is TGCAGCGTTGATGGCTACACCTTC. It encodes CSVDGYTF.

This chain connects TRBV11-2 to TRBJ1-4; D may be TRBD1 (6 bases). Germline V CDR1 and CDR2: SGHAT, FQNNGV. CDR3 size: 16 residues. The V end lost 3 bases, the J end lost 5 bases, and 16 bases lay between the germline ends. The CDR3 sequence is CASSFGQGFRNEKLFF. CDR3 coding DNA: TGTGCCAGCAGCTTCGGGCAGGGGTTCAGGAATGAAAAACTGTTTTTT.

The chain is built from TRBV5-1 and TRBJ2-6; D is possibly TRBD2 (7 bases). The CDR3 extends over 16 amino acids. Germline CDR1 reads SGHRS; CDR2 reads YFSETQ. Trimming stripped 0 bases from V and 4 bases from J, with 11 bases between. The CDR3 sequence is CASSLDRGAGANVLTF. CDR3 sequence (DNA): TGCGCCAGCAGCTTGGATCGGGGGGCCGGGGCCAACGTCCTGACTTTC.

The chain couples TRBV4-1 to TRBJ1-4, with 8 bases identical to TRBD1. CDR1 and CDR2 from the germline V gene are MGHRA and YSYEKL. The J segment lost 4 bases and the V segment lost 4 bases, leaving 5 bases of the junction unmatched. This CDR3 is built from 15 residues. The CDR3 sequence: CASSRLTGVNEKLFF. CDR3 DNA: TGCGCCAGCAGCCGCCTGACAGGGGTTAATGAAAAACTGTTTTTT.

V usage is TRBV9 and J usage is TRBJ2-1; 11 bases are shared with TRBD2. The germline V gene encodes CDR1 SGDLS and CDR2 YYNGEE. The CDR3 consists of 16 residues. V was clipped by 5 bases and J by 5 bases; unmatched bases: 9. The CDR3 DNA is TGTGCCAGCAGTGAACCCGAACTAGCGGGAGACAATGAGCAGTTCTTC. Translating gives CASSEPELAGDNEQFF.

This chain links TRBV7-9 with TRBJ2-7; 13 bases align to TRBD2. Germline V gene data show CDR1 as SEHNR and CDR2 as FQNEAQ (reference sequence). V was pared by 3 bases and J by 7 bases, with 9 bases of the junction left unmatched. The CDR3 extends over 16 amino acids. This CDR3 reads CASSLPGTSGAWEQYF. The CDR3 DNA is TGTGCCAGCAGCTTGCCCGGGACTAGCGGGGCTTGGGAGCAGTACTTC.

The chain combines TRBV6-5 with TRBJ2-7; D unclear. This CDR3 spans 14 amino acids. CDR1 and CDR2 (germline): MNHEY, SVGAGI. V lost 2 bases and J 0 bases, leaving 8 bases between the germline ends. The chain's CDR3 is CASSYRESSYEQYF. The DNA for the CDR3 is TGTGCCAGCAGTTACCGAGAGAGCTCCTACGAGCAGTACTTC.

V is TRBV4-2 and J is TRBJ1-1; possibly TRBD1 for D (5 bases). Trimming pared 8 bases from V and 10 bases from J, leaving 29 bases between. Germline loops: CDR1 LGHNA, CDR2 YNFKEQ. The CDR3 contains 16 residues. CDR3 DNA: TGTGCCAGCGGAGAGTTTTTACAGGACACATCAGACCGAGCTTTCTTT. Residues: CASGEFLQDTSDRAFF.

The chain combines TRBV29-1 with TRBJ2-1; tentatively, D is TRBD2 (7 bases). Germline V CDR1 and CDR2: SQVTM, ANQGSEA. CDR3 length equals 14 residues. Trimming took 2 bases from V and 8 from J, leaving 16 bases between them. This chain's CDR3 is CSVERGGQLDEQFF. DNA of the CDR3: TGCAGCGTTGAAAGGGGGGGACAACTGGATGAGCAGTTCTTC.

The chain is built from TRBV7-9 and TRBJ1-2; 11 nucleotides agree with TRBD1. V dropped 5 bases and J dropped 7; count of bases not matched to a gene: 6. The length of the CDR3 is 14 residues. CDR1 and CDR2 from the germline V gene are SEHNR and FQNEAQ (reference sequence). In nucleotides, the CDR3 is TGTGCCAGCAGCCCAGGGGACAGGGGGTTTGGCTACACCTTC. Translating it yields CASSPGDRGFGYTF.

The chain employs TRBV19 and TRBJ2-1; 9 bases agree with TRBD2. The CDR3 length is 15 residues. Trimming took 5 bases from V and 4 from J; bases not matched to a gene: 6. Germline-derived CDR1 and CDR2 are LNHDA and SQIVND (reference sequence). CDR3 loop: CASSPRLADYNEQFF. CDR3 DNA: TGTGCCAGTAGTCCCCGACTAGCGGATTACAATGAGCAGTTCTTC.

The gene calls are TRBV21-1 and TRBJ1-4; TRBD1 is the table's D call and was not checked against the DNA. TRBV21-1 is labeled a pseudogene. This CDR3 is 20 amino acids long. The chain's CDR3 is CASSKGVWGQGVTGNEKLFF. The CDR3 region has the DNA TGTGCCAGCAGCAAAGGGGTGTGGGGACAGGGGGTGACTGGTAATGAAAAACTGTTTTTT.

The chain couples TRBV3-1 (or the pseudogene TRBV3-2) to TRBJ2-1; 9 bases are a match to TRBD1. Germline V gene lookup returns CDR1 LGHDT and CDR2 YNNKEL (reference sequence). CDR3 size: 15 residues. V was clipped by 0 bases and J by 10 bases; unmatched bases: 7. In nucleotides, the CDR3 is TGTGCCAGCAGCCAAGATCCGACAGGGGGTCGCGAGCAGTTCTTC. Translated, it gives CASSQDPTGGREQFF.